The 9 T cell receptor beta chains presented below share a single source sample, sequenced in a study of T cells after yellow fever vaccination. TCRdb analysed the 5' RACE reads with MiXCR anew, one entry per CDR3 protein. The sample lists more than 350,000 distinct CDR3 sequences, about 9.9% occurring once. Source: PBMCs, taken on the day of the first yellow fever vaccination. These receptors were collected from a man younger than 35 who received the YFV17D yellow fever vaccine.

This clonotype was observed a few times. V and J are TRBV9 and TRBJ1-2, with unresolved D. This CDR3 is built from 14 residues. V was trimmed by 6 bases and J by 5 bases, leaving 17 bases between them. CDR1 and CDR2 from the germline V gene are SGDLS and YYNGEE. The CDR3 here is CASKQTGTLYGYTF. For the CDR3, the DNA is TGTGCCAGCAAGCAGACGGGTACACTTTATGGCTACACCTTC.

This clonotype was counted only a few times. V gene TRBV5-4 combines with J gene TRBJ1-6, with TRBD1 matching over 10 bases. The CDR3 totals 16 residues. CDR1 and CDR2 from the germline V gene are SGHNT and YYREEE (reference sequence). V lost 0 bases to trimming and J lost 11 bases; unmatched junction nucleotides: 8. The CDR3 sequence: CASSLAGGTGAPPLHF. CDR3 DNA sequence: TGTGCCAGCAGCTTGGCGGGAGGGACAGGGGCCCCACCCCTCCACTTT.

This clonotype was detected ten times or more. This chain uses TRBV4-2 with TRBJ1-2; no clear D. Germline V gene lookup returns CDR1 LGHNA and CDR2 YNFKEQ. CDR3 length equals 16 residues. V lost 0 bases and J lost 4, with 15 bases in between. CDR3: CASSQDPTSPGYGYTF. The CDR3 DNA reads TGTGCCAGCAGCCAAGATCCGACCTCTCCCGGCTATGGCTACACCTTC.

Only a few counts were recorded for this clonotype. The rearrangement uses TRBV18 and TRBJ2-6; D is unclear. V dropped 6 bases and J dropped 0 bases, with 12 bases sitting between them. CDR3 size: 16 residues. Germline V gene sequence: CDR1 KGHSH, CDR2 LQKENI. CDR3 residues: CASSPLDASGANVLTF. For the CDR3, the DNA is TGTGCCAGCTCGCCCCTGGACGCCTCTGGGGCCAACGTCCTGACTTTC.

In DNA, the CDR3 is TGCGCCAGCAGTGACGGGGACCCCTACAATGAGCAGTTCTTC. This codes for CASSDGDPYNEQFF. J is TRBJ2-1 and V is TRBV10-2; D may match TRBD1 or TRBD2 (5 bases each). Trimming removed 3 bases at V and 2 bases at J, with 8 bases between. CDR1 is WSHSY, CDR2 SAAADI, per germline. This CDR3 is 14 amino acids long.

The J gene is TRBJ2-7, the V gene TRBV7-9; D not certain. CDR1 is SEHNR, CDR2 FQNEAQ, per germline (reference sequence). This CDR3 region has 15 residues. V gave up 4 bases and J gave up 2 bases, with 15 bases separating them. The CDR3 nucleotides are TGTGCCAGCAGCTCCCAGACTGCCTCCCCCTACGAGCAGTACTTC. Translated, it gives CASSSQTASPYEQYF.

The chain has TRBV6-5 and TRBJ2-7; 9 nucleotides align to TRBD2. There are 15 residues in the CDR3. V gave up 0 bases and J gave up 3 bases; unmatched junction bases: 3. The V gene's germline CDR1 is MNHEY and CDR2 SVGAGI. The CDR3: CASSYSRGGSYEQYF. The CDR3 DNA reads TGTGCCAGCAGTTACTCGCGGGGGGGCAGCTACGAGCAGTACTTC.

This clonotype was detected many times. The gene calls are TRBV5-1 and TRBJ1-1; D might be TRBD1 (6 bases). The V end was cut by 5 bases, the J end by 4 bases, with 12 bases between. The CDR3 has 13 residues. The germline CDR1 and CDR2 sequences are SGHRS and YFSETQ. The DNA for the CDR3 is TGCGCCAGCAGTTTTACAGGGAGCACTGAAGCTTTCTTT. Translating gives CASSFTGSTEAFF.

This clonotype came up a few times. The genes are TRBV7-9 and TRBJ2-5, with D possibly being TRBD2 (5 bases). V lost 1 base, J lost 4 bases, and 13 bases lay in between. This CDR3 comprises 15 residues. Germline lookup yields CDR1 SEHNR and CDR2 FQNEAQ (reference sequence). The CDR3, as DNA: TGTGCCAGCAGCTTAGATTCGTGGGCGGGAGAGACCCAGTACTTC. Its protein product is CASSLDSWAGETQYF.